This T cell receptor beta chain was captured by sequencing in a study of T-cell reconstitution after alpha-beta-depleted transplantation in children. The junction had 12 bases not matched to a gene; V was cut back by 4 bases and J by 8 bases. The CDR3 is 15 amino acids. In germline, CDR1 is SGDLS, CDR2 YYNGEE. The library targeted TCRbeta and was prepared with unique molecular identifiers. TCRdb re-called the PCR reads through MiXCR, storing one row per CDR3 protein. The sample shows about 600,000 distinct CDR3 sequences, over 10% of them seen only once. The chain has TRBV9 and TRBJ2-1, with 7 positions matching TRBD1. Sequences were derived from PBMCs, mostly from graft donor cells, sampled 360 days after TCRalphabeta/CD19-depleted stem cell transplant. The origin of this receptor is a male patient younger than 18 who had a stem cell transplant for acute myeloid leukemia, so the T cells may come from the graft donor. The CDR3 bases are TGTGCCAGCAGCACCCAGACAGGGTCGCCTGATGAGCAGTTCTTC. Translating gives CASSTQTGSPDEQFF.